These T cell receptor beta chains were read from a single sample in a study of blood T cell repertoires in COVID-19. Measured with immunoSEQ multiplex PCR; TCRdb has only the in-frame clones, and not every one. Of 40,000 to 50,000 clones in the sample, 88% were seen once. Sequencing used peripheral blood. These receptors all come from a man aged 50-59 years with active COVID-19. Each CDR3 is given with its conserved first and last residue. A D gene is named only where the DNA matches it firmly. The size entry is marked missing in some rows and otherwise reads once, few, many or a size class.

d_gene | j_gene | len | abundance | v_gene | CDR3nt | CDR3aa
NA | TRBJ2-3 | 14 | NA | TRBV19 | TGTGCCAGACTCTACAGGCGACGCACAGATACGCAGTATTTT | CARLYRRRTDTQYF
NA | TRBJ1-2 | 13 | NA | TRBV4-1 | TGCGCCAGCAGCCAAGGAGTGAACTATGGCTACACCTTC | CASSQGVNYGYTF
TRBD2 | TRBJ2-3 | 16 | NA | TRBV11-2 | TGTGCCAGCAGCTGGGCGGGAGGGGGCGTGACAGATACGCAGTATTTT | CASSWAGGGVTDTQYF
TRBD2 | TRBJ2-1 | 13 | NA | TRBV24-1 | TGTGCCTCTAGCGGGGGGGCAGGCGATGAGCAGTTCTTC | CASSGGAGDEQFF
TRBD1 | TRBJ2-7 | 14 | NA | TRBV11-2 | TGTGCCAGCAGCTTAGATATGACAGGGGGTCTTCGGTACTTC | CASSLDMTGGLRYF
TRBD2 | TRBJ2-7 | 11 | NA | TRBV6-2/TRBV6-3 | TGTGCCAGCAGTACCGGGGGGGAGCAGTACTTC | CASSTGGEQYF
NA | TRBJ1-1 | 15 | NA | TRBV18 | TGTGCCAGCTCACCCAACGTACAGGAGAACACTGAAGCTTTCTTT | CASSPNVQENTEAFF
TRBD2 | TRBJ2-1 | 14 | NA | TRBV7-2 | TGTGCCAGCAGCTCGGGACTAGCGGGAGGGAGGGTGATCTTC | CASSSGLAGGRVIF
TRBD2 | TRBJ2-1 | 17 | NA | TRBV7-3 | TGTGCCAGCAGCCCCAGGACTAGCGGGGGTGACATTAATGAGCAGTTCTTC | CASSPRTSGGDINEQFF
TRBD2 | TRBJ2-5 | 17 | once | TRBV7-2 | TGTGCCAGCAGCATGCGGACTAGCGGGAGTGGGCAAGAGACCCAGTACTTC | CASSMRTSGSGQETQYF
TRBD2 | TRBJ2-1 | 17 | NA | TRBV5-1 | TGCGCCAGCAGCAACGGACTAGCGGGAGGGGTCTACAATGAGCAGTTCTTC | CASSNGLAGGVYNEQFF
TRBD1 | TRBJ1-5 | 17 | NA | TRBV7-9 | TGTGCCAGCAGCTCCGGAGGGGGACAGGCACAGGGACAGCCCCAGCATTTT | CASSSGGGQAQGQPQHF
TRBD1 | TRBJ2-6 | 16 | NA | TRBV28 | TGTGCCAGCAGTTCAAACAGGGGCTCTGGGGCCAACGTCCTGACTTTC | CASSSNRGSGANVLTF
NA | TRBJ1-5 | 15 | NA | TRBV19 | TGTGCCAGTAGTATTATACAGGGAAGCAATCAGCCCCAGCATTTT | CASSIIQGSNQPQHF
NA | TRBJ1-6 | 14 | NA | TRBV3-1/TRBV3-2 | TGTGCCAGCAGCCAAGAAACCAGGGGTTCACCCCTCCACTTT | CASSQETRGSPLHF
NA | TRBJ2-3 | 16 | NA | TRBV28 | TGTGCCAGCAGTTCAGCCCTTACGGGGGGCACAGATACGCAGTATTTT | CASSSALTGGTDTQYF
TRBD1 | TRBJ2-5 | 13 | NA | TRBV12-3/TRBV12-4 | TGTGCCAGCAGGACAGGGTCTGGGGAGACCCAGTACTTC | CASRTGSGETQYF
TRBD1 | TRBJ1-1 | 16 | NA | TRBV6-6 | TGTGCCAGCAGTTCAACAGGGGGCTGGGGGAACACTGAAGCTTTCTTT | CASSSTGGWGNTEAFF
TRBD1 | TRBJ1-3 | 15 | NA | TRBV7-2 | TGTGCCAGCAGCCCGCGGACAGGGACAGGAAACACCATATATTTT | CASSPRTGTGNTIYF
NA | TRBJ2-2 | 14 | NA | TRBV7-9 | TGTGCCAGCAGCCCGGTCCTAGGTCCCGGGGAGCTGTTTTTT | CASSPVLGPGELFF
NA | TRBJ1-6 | 15 | NA | TRBV4-1 | TGCGCCAGCAGCTCCCCCAAGGGGGAGAGATCACCCCTCCACTTT | CASSSPKGERSPLHF
NA | TRBJ1-5 | 18 | NA | TRBV19 | TGTGCCAGTAGTAGCGCCCTGGACACCCACTATAGCAATCAGCCCCAGCATTTT | CASSSALDTHYSNQPQHF
TRBD2 | TRBJ2-1 | 16 | NA | TRBV5-1 | TGCGCCAGCAGCTTCTTCGGGACTAGCGGGAGCGGTGAGCAGTTCTTC | CASSFFGTSGSGEQFF
NA | TRBJ1-1 | 15 | NA | TRBV27 | TGTGCCAGCGTGGAGGACGGAGGGTTAGCCACTGAAGCTTTCTTT | CASVEDGGLATEAFF
TRBD2 | TRBJ2-7 | 17 | once | TRBV10-2 | TGCGCCAGCAGTGCTTCACTGGGAGGGAATATGGGGGACGGGCAGTACTTC | CASSASLGGNMGDGQYF
TRBD2 | TRBJ2-1 | 15 | NA | TRBV18 | TGTGCCAGCTCATTAAAGACTAGCGGGAGGAATGAGCAGTTCTTC | CASSLKTSGRNEQFF
TRBD1 | TRBJ2-5 | 16 | NA | TRBV5-6 | TGTGCCAGCAGCTTGGTAGGGGGGACAGGGCAAGAGACCCAGTACTTC | CASSLVGGTGQETQYF
TRBD1 | TRBJ1-2 | 13 | NA | TRBV6-6 | TGTGCCAGCAGTTTCCAGGGGGACTATGGCTACACCTTC | CASSFQGDYGYTF
NA | TRBJ2-1 | 19 | NA | TRBV19 | TGTGCCAGTAGTATAGACAGGGGGCAGAGCGGGGACTCCTACAATGAGCAGTTCTTC | CASSIDRGQSGDSYNEQFF
NA | TRBJ2-3 | 13 | NA | TRBV28 | TGTGCCAGCAGTCCTAGTAGCACAGATACGCAGTATTTT | CASSPSSTDTQYF
NA | TRBJ2-1 | 14 | NA | TRBV28 | TGTGCCAGCAGTTCCCCGGGGGTTTACAATGAGCAGTTCTTC | CASSSPGVYNEQFF
NA | TRBJ1-6 | 15 | NA | TRBV3-1/TRBV3-2 | TGTGCCAGCAGCCAAGACCACAGGCAGAATTCACCCCTCCACTTT | CASSQDHRQNSPLHF
NA | TRBJ2-5 | 13 | once | TRBV7-9 | TGTGCCAGCAGCTTACTTAGCGGCGAGACCCAGTACTTC | CASSLLSGETQYF
TRBD1 | TRBJ1-1 | 16 | NA | TRBV6-5 | TGTGCCAGCAGTTACTCGCGAGAGACAGGGGGAACTGAAGCTTTCTTT | CASSYSRETGGTEAFF
TRBD1 | TRBJ1-1 | 14 | NA | TRBV19 | TGTGCCAGTAGTATCCAGGGGGGAGGCACTGAAGCTTTCTTT | CASSIQGGGTEAFF
TRBD1 | TRBJ2-7 | 14 | NA | TRBV7-2 | TGTGCCAGCAGCAAACAGGGGGATTCCTACGAGCAGTACTTC | CASSKQGDSYEQYF
NA | TRBJ2-4 | 14 | NA | TRBV2 | TGTGCCAGCAGTGAAGGCGAGGCCAAAAACATTCAGTACTTC | CASSEGEAKNIQYF
TRBD1 | TRBJ1-1 | 13 | NA | TRBV18 | TGTGCCAGCCGGAGGGGGCTGGACACTGAAGCTTTCTTT | CASRRGLDTEAFF
NA | TRBJ2-5 | 13 | NA | TRBV29-1 | TGCAGCGTGTTCGGGACCGGGGGTTGGACCCAGTACTTC | CSVFGTGGWTQYF
NA | TRBJ2-5 | 15 | once | TRBV4-1 | TGCGCCAGCAGCCAAGTAACACCGAACCAAGAGACCCAGTACTTC | CASSQVTPNQETQYF
NA | TRBJ2-7 | 14 | NA | TRBV5-6 | TGTGCCAGCAGCTTGGAAGCGCCGAACTACGAGCAGTACTTC | CASSLEAPNYEQYF
NA | TRBJ2-3 | 16 | NA | TRBV3-1/TRBV3-2 | TGTGCCAGCAGCCAAGAACCGGGACTCGACACAGATACGCAGTATTTT | CASSQEPGLDTDTQYF
TRBD1 | TRBJ1-3 | 17 | NA | TRBV9 | TGTGCCAGCAGCCCTCGGACAGGGGGAAGCTCTGGAAACACCATATATTTT | CASSPRTGGSSGNTIYF
TRBD2 | TRBJ2-7 | 15 | NA | TRBV27 | TGTGCCAGCAGTTTGCGCCTAGCGGGAACCTACGAGCAGTACTTC | CASSLRLAGTYEQYF
NA | TRBJ2-4 | 17 | NA | TRBV28 | TGTGCCAGCAGTATAGTTACGGACACCCCAGGGCAGGACATTCAGTACTTC | CASSIVTDTPGQDIQYF
TRBD2 | TRBJ2-5 | 15 | NA | TRBV7-8 | TGTGCCAGCAGCAAGGCGGGGGGCGCACAAGAGACCCAGTACTTC | CASSKAGGAQETQYF
NA | TRBJ1-1 | 13 | once | TRBV6-6 | TGTGCCAGCAGTCTTAGGGGGTGGACTGAAGCTTTCTTT | CASSLRGWTEAFF
TRBD2 | TRBJ2-2 | 21 | NA | TRBV27 | TGTGCCAGCAGTTTCCGAACCGGGACTAGCGGGAGAGGTTCGGACACCGGGGAGCTGTTTTTT | CASSFRTGTSGRGSDTGELFF
TRBD1 | TRBJ1-5 | 13 | few | TRBV5-5 | TGTGCCAGCAGCGCGACAGGGGTTCAGCCCCAGCATTTT | CASSATGVQPQHF